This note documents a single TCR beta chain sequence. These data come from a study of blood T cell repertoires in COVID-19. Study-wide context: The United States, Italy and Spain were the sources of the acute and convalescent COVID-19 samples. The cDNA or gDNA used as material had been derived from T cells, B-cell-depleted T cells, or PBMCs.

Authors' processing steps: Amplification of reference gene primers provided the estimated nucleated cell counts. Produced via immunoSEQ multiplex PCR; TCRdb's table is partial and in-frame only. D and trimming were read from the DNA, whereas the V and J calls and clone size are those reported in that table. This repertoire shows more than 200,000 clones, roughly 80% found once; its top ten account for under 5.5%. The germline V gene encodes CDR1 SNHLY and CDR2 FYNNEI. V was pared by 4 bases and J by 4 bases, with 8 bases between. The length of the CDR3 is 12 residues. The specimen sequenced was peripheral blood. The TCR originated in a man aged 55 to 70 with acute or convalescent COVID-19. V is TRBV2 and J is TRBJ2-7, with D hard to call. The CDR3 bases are TGTGCCAGCAGTGGGGCCTCATACGAGCAGTACTTC. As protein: CASSGASYEQYF.